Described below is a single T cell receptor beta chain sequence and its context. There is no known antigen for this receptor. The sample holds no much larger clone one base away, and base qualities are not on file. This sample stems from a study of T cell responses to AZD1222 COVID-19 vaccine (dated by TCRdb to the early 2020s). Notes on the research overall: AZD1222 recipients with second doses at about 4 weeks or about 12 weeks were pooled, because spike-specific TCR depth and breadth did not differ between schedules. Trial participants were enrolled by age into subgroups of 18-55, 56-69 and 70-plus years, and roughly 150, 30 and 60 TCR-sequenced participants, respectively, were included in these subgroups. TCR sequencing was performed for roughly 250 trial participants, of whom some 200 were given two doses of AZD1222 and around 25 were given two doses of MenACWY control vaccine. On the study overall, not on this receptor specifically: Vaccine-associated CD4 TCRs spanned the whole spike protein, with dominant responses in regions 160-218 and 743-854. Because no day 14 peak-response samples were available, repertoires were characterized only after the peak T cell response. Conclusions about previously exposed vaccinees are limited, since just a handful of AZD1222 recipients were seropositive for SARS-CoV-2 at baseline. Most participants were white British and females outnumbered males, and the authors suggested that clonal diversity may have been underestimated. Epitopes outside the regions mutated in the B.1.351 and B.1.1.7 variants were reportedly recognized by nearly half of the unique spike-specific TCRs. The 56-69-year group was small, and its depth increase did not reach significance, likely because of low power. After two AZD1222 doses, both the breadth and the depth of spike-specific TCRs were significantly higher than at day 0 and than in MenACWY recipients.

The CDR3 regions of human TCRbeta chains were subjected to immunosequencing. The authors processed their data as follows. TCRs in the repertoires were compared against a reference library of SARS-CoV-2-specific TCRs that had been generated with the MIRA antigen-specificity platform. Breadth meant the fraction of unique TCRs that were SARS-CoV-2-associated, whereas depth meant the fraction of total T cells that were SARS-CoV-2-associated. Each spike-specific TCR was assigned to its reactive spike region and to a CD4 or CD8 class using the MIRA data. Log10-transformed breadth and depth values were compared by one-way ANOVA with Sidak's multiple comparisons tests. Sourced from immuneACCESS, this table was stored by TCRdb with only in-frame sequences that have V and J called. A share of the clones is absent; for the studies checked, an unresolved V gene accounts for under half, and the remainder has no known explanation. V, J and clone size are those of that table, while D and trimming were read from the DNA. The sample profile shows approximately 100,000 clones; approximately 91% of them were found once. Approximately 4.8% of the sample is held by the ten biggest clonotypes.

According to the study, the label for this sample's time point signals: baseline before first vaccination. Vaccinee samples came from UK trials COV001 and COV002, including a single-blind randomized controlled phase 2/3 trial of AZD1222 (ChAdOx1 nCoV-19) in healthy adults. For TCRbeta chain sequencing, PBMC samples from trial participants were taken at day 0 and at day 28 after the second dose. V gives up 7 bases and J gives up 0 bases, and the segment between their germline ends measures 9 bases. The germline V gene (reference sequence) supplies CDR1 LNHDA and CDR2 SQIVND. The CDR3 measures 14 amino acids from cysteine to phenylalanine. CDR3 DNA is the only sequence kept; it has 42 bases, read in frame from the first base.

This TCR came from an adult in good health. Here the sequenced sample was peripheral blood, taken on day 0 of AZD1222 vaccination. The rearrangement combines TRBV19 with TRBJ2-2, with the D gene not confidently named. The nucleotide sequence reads TGTGCCAGTATTAGGGCCCCGAACACCGGGGAGCTGTTTTTT. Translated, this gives CASIRAPNTGELFF.